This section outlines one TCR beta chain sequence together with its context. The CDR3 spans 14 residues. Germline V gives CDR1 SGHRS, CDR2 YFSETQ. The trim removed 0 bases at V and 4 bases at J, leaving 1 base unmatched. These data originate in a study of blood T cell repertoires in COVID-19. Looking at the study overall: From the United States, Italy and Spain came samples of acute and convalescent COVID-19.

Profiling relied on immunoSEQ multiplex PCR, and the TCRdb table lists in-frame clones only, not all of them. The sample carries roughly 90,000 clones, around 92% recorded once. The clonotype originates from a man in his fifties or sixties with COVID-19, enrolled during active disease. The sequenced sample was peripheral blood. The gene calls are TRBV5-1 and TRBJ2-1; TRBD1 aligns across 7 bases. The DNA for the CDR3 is TGCGCCAGCAGCTTGGAACAGGGGTACAATGAGCAGTTCTTC. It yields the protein CASSLEQGYNEQFF.